What follows are 22 T cell receptor beta chains derived from one specimen sequenced in a study of Graves' ophthalmopathy and Graves' hyperthyroidism. Amplified TCR beta CDR3 regions were obtained using RNA transcripts as template. An initial RT-PCR round employing HTBI primers preceded a second-round multiplex PCR. One entry per CDR3 protein, called by TCRdb with MiXCR from the multiplex PCR reads. Of 200,000 to 250,000 distinct CDR3 sequences listed, roughly 21% are singletons. Material for sequencing was peripheral blood. The receptors come from a woman aged 45-59 years with Graves' ophthalmopathy.

Many counts were recorded for this clonotype. V usage is TRBV6-5 and J usage is TRBJ2-7; D may correspond to TRBD1 or TRBD2 (5 bases each). CDR3 length: 15 residues. Germline V lookup: CDR1 MNHEY, CDR2 SVGAGI. V was shortened by 6 bases and J by 2 bases, with 17 bases between the two germline ends. The CDR3 region has the DNA TGTGCCAGCAGACAACCGGGACGGCTAGCCTACGAGCAGTACTTC. It yields the protein CASRQPGRLAYEQYF.

This clonotype was counted ten times or more. Here the CDR3 reads CASSYRFRLAGVPYEQYF. The CDR3 coding sequence is TGTGCCAGCAGTTACCGCTTCAGACTAGCGGGAGTGCCCTACGAGCAGTACTTC. V gene TRBV6-5 combines with J gene TRBJ2-7, with 12 bases identical to TRBD2. Germline V gene data show CDR1 as MNHEY and CDR2 as SVGAGI. V trimming: 2 bases; J trimming: 2 bases; junction bases outside the gene matches: 10. The CDR3 covers 18 residues.

This clonotype was recorded at least ten times. V gene TRBV7-2 combines with J gene TRBJ1-2; 8 nucleotides agree with TRBD1. The germline CDR1 and CDR2 sequences are SGHTA and FQGNSA. V shed 5 bases and J 0 bases; nucleotides not matched to a gene: 5. CDR3 length: 15 amino acids. The CDR3 spells CASSVQGGANYGYTF. The CDR3 region has the DNA TGTGCCAGCAGCGTACAGGGGGGAGCTAACTATGGCTACACCTTC.

This clonotype has only a few counts. The V and J genes are TRBV18 and TRBJ2-7, with a possible D match to TRBD1 (6 bases). The germline gives CDR1 KGHSH, CDR2 LQKENI. There are 15 residues in the CDR3. Between the trimmed V and J ends, which lost 5 bases and 3 bases, there was a span of 17 bases. This chain's CDR3 is CASSADRRTYYEQYF. CDR3 in DNA: TGTGCCAGCTCAGCAGACAGGCGAACTTACTACGAGCAGTACTTC.

The CDR3 loop is CASRRVETQYF. CDR3 nucleotides: TGTGCCAGCAGAAGGGTGGAGACCCAGTACTTC. This chain joins TRBV6-1 and TRBJ2-5, with D hard to call. The CDR3 runs 11 residues. Germline-derived CDR1 and CDR2 are MNHNS and SASEGT. V was clipped by 6 bases and J by 5 bases, with 7 bases between them.

This clonotype was detected a few times. The chain is built from TRBV28 and TRBJ2-5, with a weak D call TRBD1 (5 bases). V was clipped by 6 bases and J by 5 bases, with 19 bases between them. In germline, CDR1 is MDHEN, CDR2 SYDVKM. This CDR3 is built from 15 residues. The CDR3 loop is CASSPQGPIDETQYF. The CDR3 DNA sequence: TGTGCCAGCAGCCCCCAGGGCCCCATCGATGAGACCCAGTACTTC.

The table lists this clonotype with many counts. The chain links TRBV5-1 to TRBJ1-6; 8 bases match TRBD1. The CDR3 has 15 residues. Germline trimming cut 6 bases from V and 6 bases from J; bases unmatched to any gene: 8. Looked up from germline, CDR1 is SGHRS and CDR2 is YFSETQ. CDR3 nucleotide sequence: TGCGCCAGCACCGTGCAGGACAGGGCTAATTCACCCCTCCACTTT. Protein: CASTVQDRANSPLHF.

In its sample, this clonotype was seen a few times. Just one base apart from a much larger clone, this may be a read error. V usage is TRBV6-1 and J usage is TRBJ2-7, with D maybe TRBD1 (6 bases). V shed 6 bases and J shed 7 bases, with 16 bases lying between them. This CDR3 is built from 13 residues. Germline lookup yields CDR1 MNHNS and CDR2 SASEGT. The CDR3 DNA is TGTGCCAGCAGGGACCTGGAAGGACAGGAGCAGTACTTC. This codes for CASRDLEGQEQYF.

The chain is built from TRBV18 and TRBJ2-7; TRBD2 might be the D (5 bases). The ends were cut back, 2 bases at V and 5 bases at J, with 10 bases in the middle. The CDR3 contains 13 residues. Per the germline V gene, CDR1 is KGHSH and CDR2 is LQKENI. CDR3 amino acids: CASSPDGVNEQYF. In DNA, the CDR3 is TGTGCCAGCTCACCAGACGGGGTGAACGAGCAGTACTTC.

The chain joins TRBV6-5 to TRBJ1-1; possibly TRBD1 for D (5 bases). The V end lost 1 base, the J end lost 0 bases, and 12 bases lay between the germline ends. The CDR3 runs to 16 residues. Germline V gene sequence: CDR1 MNHEY, CDR2 SVGAGI. The CDR3 sequence: CASSYLRGVMNTEAFF. The CDR3 region has the DNA TGTGCCAGCAGTTACTTGAGGGGCGTAATGAACACTGAAGCTTTCTTT.

This chain connects TRBV12-3 or TRBV12-4 to TRBJ2-1; 10 nucleotides align to TRBD2. This CDR3 is built from 16 residues. V trimming: 1 base; J trimming: 9 bases; junction bases outside the gene matches: 9. CDR3 nucleotides: TGTGCCAGCAGTTTAGAAGGAGCGGGAGGGCCCATTGAGCAGTTCTTC. Its protein product is CASSLEGAGGPIEQFF.

This clonotype showed up many times. The rearrangement links TRBV7-8 to TRBJ2-2; D unclear. With 0 bases removed from V and 1 base from J, the gap between germline ends came to 6 bases. The CDR3 has 15 amino acids. The germline V gene has CDR1 SGHVS and CDR2 FQNEAQ. Written as DNA, the CDR3 is TGTGCCAGCAGCTTAGCTAGTTGGAACACCGGGGAGCTGTTTTTT. It translates to CASSLASWNTGELFF.

This clonotype was found a few times. This chain uses TRBV18 with TRBJ2-7; D is undetermined. Germline V lookup: CDR1 KGHSH, CDR2 LQKENI. V lost 2 bases and J 0 bases, leaving 8 bases between the germline ends. The CDR3 has 14 residues. DNA for the CDR3: TGTGCCAGCTCACCAACCCAAAGCTCCTACGAGCAGTACTTC. It encodes CASSPTQSSYEQYF.

This clonotype was detected many times. V usage is TRBV6-5 and J usage is TRBJ2-5, with D perhaps TRBD2 (5 bases). Germline-derived CDR1 and CDR2 are MNHEY and SVGAGI. The CDR3 length is 15 residues. The V end was cut by 7 bases, the J end by 4 bases, with 19 bases between. As DNA, the CDR3 is TGTGCCAGCACTTATGATACCTACGCGGGAGAGACCCAGTACTTC. Its protein product is CASTYDTYAGETQYF.

The chain employs TRBV6-2 or TRBV6-3 and TRBJ1-1; D gene ambiguous. This CDR3 contains 15 residues. V lost 5 bases and J lost 7, with 20 bases in between. Germline values: CDR1 MNHEY, CDR2 SVGEGT. The CDR3 sequence: CASSPQFRRTHEAFF. The DNA of the CDR3 is TGTGCCAGCAGTCCACAGTTCCGCAGGACCCATGAAGCTTTCTTT.

This clonotype occurred a few times. The chain recombines TRBV4-1 with TRBJ1-1, with D possibly being TRBD1 (6 bases). Trimming shortened V by 1 base and J by 5 bases, and 20 bases separated the two germline ends. The CDR3 extends over 17 amino acids. Germline CDR1 reads MGHRA; CDR2 reads YSYEKL. The CDR3 DNA reads TGCGCCAGCAGCCAAGGCCAGGCGGGGGGCTTAGGTACTGAAGCTTTCTTT. Translation: CASSQGQAGGLGTEAFF.

CDR3 DNA: TGCAGTGCTAGAAGGTCTTCGTCCCCAGAGGAGTACTTC. The encoded protein is CSARRSSSPEEYF. The rearrangement joins TRBV20-1 to TRBJ2-7; D not certain. V was cut by 2 bases and J by 11 bases, with 19 bases left in between. The CDR3 length is 13 residues. Germline values: CDR1 DFQATT, CDR2 SNEGSKA (reference sequence).

This clonotype has a count of ten or more. The chain joins TRBV29-1 to TRBJ2-7, with a tentative D call TRBD2 (6 bases). V was trimmed by 5 bases and J by 4 bases, leaving 18 bases between them. CDR1 is SQVTM and CDR2 is ANQGSEA in the germline V gene. This CDR3 has 14 residues. The CDR3 protein is CSVSEGGGSYEQYF. The CDR3 coding sequence is TGCAGCGTTTCAGAGGGAGGAGGTTCATACGAGCAGTACTTC.

There are a few counts of this clonotype. CDR3 nucleotides: TGTGCCAGCAGGGCACGGGGGGGGGCCTTCGAGCAGTACTTC. Encoded protein: CASRARGGAFEQYF. V usage is TRBV6-1 and J usage is TRBJ2-7, with 8 bases fitting TRBD2. Germline V CDR1 and CDR2: MNHNS, SASEGT. Trimming cost V 6 bases and J 6 bases; bases outside gene matches: 10. The CDR3 is 14 residues long.

This clonotype was recorded at least ten times. A much larger clone lies a single base off, so this may be a read error. No conserved phenylalanine or tryptophan is present at the end of the CDR3, so a read error is the likely explanation. V is TRBV6-5 and J is TRBJ1-2, with TRBD1 matching over 8 bases. The CDR3 runs 14 residues. Germline assignment: CDR1 MNHEY and CDR2 SVGAGI. V lost 6 bases, J lost 2 bases, and 5 bases stayed unmatched. Here the CDR3 reads CASRRDRSNYGYTL. The CDR3 region has the DNA TGTGCCAGCAGAAGGGACAGGTCCAACTATGGCTACACCCTC.

The J gene is TRBJ2-7, the V gene TRBV12-3 or TRBV12-4, with 8 bases aligning to TRBD1. This CDR3 spans 16 amino acids. J lost 7 bases, V lost 5 bases, and 16 bases had no gene match. The CDR3: CASSPLSGTGGGEQYF. CDR3 bases: TGTGCCAGCAGTCCACTTTCCGGGACAGGAGGCGGAGAGCAGTACTTC.

This clonotype was found many times. The chain carries TRBV11-2 and TRBJ2-7, with D maybe TRBD1 (5 bases). Between the trimmed V and J ends, which lost 0 bases and 7 bases, there was a span of 13 bases. Germline V gene lookup returns CDR1 SGHAT and CDR2 FQNNGV. The CDR3 is 14 residues long. The CDR3, as DNA: TGTGCCAGCAGCTTAGAGCGACAGTCGTATGAGCAGTACTTC. Protein sequence: CASSLERQSYEQYF.